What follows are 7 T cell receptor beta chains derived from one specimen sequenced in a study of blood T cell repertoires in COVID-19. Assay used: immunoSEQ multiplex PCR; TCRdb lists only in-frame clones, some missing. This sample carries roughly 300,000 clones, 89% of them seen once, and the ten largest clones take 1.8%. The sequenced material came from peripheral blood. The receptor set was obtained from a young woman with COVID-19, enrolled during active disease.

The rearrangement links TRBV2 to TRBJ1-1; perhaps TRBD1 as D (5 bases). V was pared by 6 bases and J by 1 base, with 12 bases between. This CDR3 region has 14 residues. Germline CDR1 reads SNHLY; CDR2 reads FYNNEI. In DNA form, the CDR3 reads TGTGCCAGCAGATGGGATACAGGGAACACTGAAGCTTTCTTT. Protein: CASRWDTGNTEAFF.

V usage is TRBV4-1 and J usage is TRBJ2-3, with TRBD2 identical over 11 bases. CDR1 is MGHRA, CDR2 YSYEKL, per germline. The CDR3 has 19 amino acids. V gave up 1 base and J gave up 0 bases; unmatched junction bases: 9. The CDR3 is CASSQGPPGTSGSTDTQYF. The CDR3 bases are TGCGCCAGCAGCCAAGGGCCCCCGGGGACTAGCGGAAGCACAGATACGCAGTATTTT.

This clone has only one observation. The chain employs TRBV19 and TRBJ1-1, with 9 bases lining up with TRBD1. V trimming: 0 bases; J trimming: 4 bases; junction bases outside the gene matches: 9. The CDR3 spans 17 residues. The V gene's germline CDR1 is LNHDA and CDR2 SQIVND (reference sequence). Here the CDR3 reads CASSIDPDEQGATEAFF. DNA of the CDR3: TGTGCCAGTAGTATAGACCCCGACGAACAGGGGGCCACTGAAGCTTTCTTT.

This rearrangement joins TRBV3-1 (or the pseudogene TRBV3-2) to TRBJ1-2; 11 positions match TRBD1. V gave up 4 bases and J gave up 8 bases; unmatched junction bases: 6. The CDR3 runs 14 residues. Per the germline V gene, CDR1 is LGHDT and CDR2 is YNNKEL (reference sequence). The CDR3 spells CASSLGQGARGYTF. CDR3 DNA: TGTGCCAGCAGCCTTGGACAGGGGGCGAGAGGCTACACCTTC.

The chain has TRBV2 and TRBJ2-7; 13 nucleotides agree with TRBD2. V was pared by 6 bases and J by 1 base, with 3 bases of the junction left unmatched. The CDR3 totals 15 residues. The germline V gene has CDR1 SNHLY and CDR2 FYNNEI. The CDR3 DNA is TGTGCCAGCAGCAAGACTAGCGGGGGGTCCTACGAGCAGTACTTC. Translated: CASSKTSGGSYEQYF. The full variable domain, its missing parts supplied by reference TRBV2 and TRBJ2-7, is EPEVTQTPSHQVTQMGQEVILRCVPISNHLYFYWYRQILGQKVEFLVSFYNNEISEKSEIFDDQFSVERPDGSNFTLKIRSTKLEDSAMYFCASSKTSGGSYEQYFGPGTRLTVT.

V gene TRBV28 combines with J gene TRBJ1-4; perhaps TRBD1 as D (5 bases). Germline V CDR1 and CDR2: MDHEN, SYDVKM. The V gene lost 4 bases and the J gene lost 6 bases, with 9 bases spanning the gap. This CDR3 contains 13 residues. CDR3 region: CASSSRVDEKLFF. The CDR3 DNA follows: TGTGCCAGCAGTTCCAGGGTGGATGAAAAACTGTTTTTT.

Here the CDR3 reads CASGRGSTDTQYF. CDR3 in DNA: TGTGCCAGCGGCCGAGGCAGCACAGATACGCAGTATTTT. The chain employs TRBV27 and TRBJ2-3; D gene ambiguous. V was shortened by 8 bases and J by 0 bases, with 9 bases between the two germline ends. From germline, CDR1 is MNHEY and CDR2 SMNVEV (reference sequence). The CDR3 is 13 amino acids.